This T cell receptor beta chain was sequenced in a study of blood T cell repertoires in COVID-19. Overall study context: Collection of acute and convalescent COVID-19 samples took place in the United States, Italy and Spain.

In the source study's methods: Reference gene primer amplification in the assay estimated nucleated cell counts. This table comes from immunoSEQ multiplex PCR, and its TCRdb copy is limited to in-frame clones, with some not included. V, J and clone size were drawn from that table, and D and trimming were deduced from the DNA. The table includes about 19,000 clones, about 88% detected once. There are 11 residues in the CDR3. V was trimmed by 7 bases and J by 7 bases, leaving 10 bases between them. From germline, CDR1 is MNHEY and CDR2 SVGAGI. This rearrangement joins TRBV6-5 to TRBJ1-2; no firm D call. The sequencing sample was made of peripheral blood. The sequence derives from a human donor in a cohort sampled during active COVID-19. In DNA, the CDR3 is TGTGCCAGCATCAAGGAGGGTGGCTACACCTTC. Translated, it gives CASIKEGGYTF.